This T cell receptor (beta chain) was identified during a study of blood T cell repertoires in COVID-19 (dated by TCRdb to 2020 to 2021). Looking at the study overall: The collaborator samples originated in the United States, Italy and Spain and spanned the acute and convalescent phases of COVID-19. The prospective study material was composed of cDNA or gDNA derived from T cells, B-cell-depleted T cells, or PBMCs. The dataset comprised deeply sampled blood TCRbeta repertoires from subjects exposed to, actively infected with, or recovered from COVID-19. The repertoires were made available in a free public database intended to serve as a resource for research on the immune response to SARS-CoV-2. The samples were drawn from two sources: the first 160 participants of the ongoing ImmuneRACE study, and about 1,300 subjects contributed by 6 global collaborators. A de-identified subject ID, COVID-19 status, age in years and sex were almost always included in the sample metadata. Where available, HLA class I and class II types were taken from metadata supplied by the sample provider and were not determined by assay-based typing. Broader findings and caveats from the paper: Clinical and demographic metadata were provided uncurated, with the amount varying by source and participant.

A word on this clone: Its antigen is still unknown. It has no much larger one-base neighbor in the sample; base qualities were not kept.

Whole blood was collected in K2EDTA tubes by collaborating institutions according to the institutions' own protocols. For TCRbeta analysis, collaborator samples were shipped as frozen whole blood, as isolated PBMCs, or as DNA extracted from either sample type. TCRbeta CDR3 regions were amplified from genomic DNA using the immunoSEQ Assay, a bias-controlled multiplex PCR. Per the original workflow: The number of nucleated cells in each sample was estimated by amplification of reference gene primers within the assay. To quantify the absolute abundance of each unique TCRbeta CDR3 rearrangement, sequence reads were collapsed and filtered. For each sample, productive Simpson clonality was calculated as the square root of Simpson's diversity index across productive rearrangements. Imported from immuneACCESS, the table was reduced by TCRdb to in-frame sequences with V and J called. These copies leave out some clones; in studies compared against another copy, an unresolved V gene accounts for under half, and the cause of the remainder is not known. V and J calls and clone size are as listed in that table; D and trimming were resolved from the DNA. Here the sample has approximately 280,000 clones; 70% to 90% occur a single time. 9% to 9.5% of the sample rests with the top ten.

This TCR came from a man aged 18 to 30 with active or convalescent COVID-19. The sample comprised peripheral blood.

DNA sequence: TGCGCCAGCAGCCAATTCCCGGGGGTGGTGGAGCAGTTCTTC. Protein translation: CASSQFPGVVEQFF. In this chain, TRBV4-3 is recombined with TRBJ2-1, and the D gene may be TRBD2, 6 bases matching. CDR1 is given as LGHNA and CDR2 as YSLEER, both from the germline V gene. Between the V and J ends, shortened by 2 bases and 10 bases respectively, the junction contains 15 bases. Counted from cysteine to phenylalanine, this CDR3 has 14 amino acids. Only the CDR3 DNA is retained, 42 bases long and in frame from the first base.